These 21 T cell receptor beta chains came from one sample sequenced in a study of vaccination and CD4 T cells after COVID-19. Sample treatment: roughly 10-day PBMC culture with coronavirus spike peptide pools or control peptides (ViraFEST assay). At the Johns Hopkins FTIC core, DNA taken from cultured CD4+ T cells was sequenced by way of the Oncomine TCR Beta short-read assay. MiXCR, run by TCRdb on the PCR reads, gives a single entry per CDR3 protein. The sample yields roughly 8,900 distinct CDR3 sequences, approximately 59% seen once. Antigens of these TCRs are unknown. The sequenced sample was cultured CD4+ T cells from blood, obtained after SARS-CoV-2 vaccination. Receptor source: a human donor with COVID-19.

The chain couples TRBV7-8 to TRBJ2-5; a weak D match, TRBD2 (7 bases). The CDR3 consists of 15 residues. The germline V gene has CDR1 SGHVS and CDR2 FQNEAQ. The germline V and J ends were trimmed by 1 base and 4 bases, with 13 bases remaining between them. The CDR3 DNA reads TGTGCCAGCAGCTTAGACGGGGGGCCCTCAGAGACCCAGTACTTC. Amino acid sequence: CASSLDGGPSETQYF.

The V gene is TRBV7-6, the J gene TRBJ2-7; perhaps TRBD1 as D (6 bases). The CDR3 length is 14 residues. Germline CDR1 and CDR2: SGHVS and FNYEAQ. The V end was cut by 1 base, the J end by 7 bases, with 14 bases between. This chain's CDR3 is CASSLGQGTGEQYF. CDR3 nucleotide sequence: TGTGCCAGCAGCTTAGGGCAGGGGACGGGGGAGCAGTACTTC.

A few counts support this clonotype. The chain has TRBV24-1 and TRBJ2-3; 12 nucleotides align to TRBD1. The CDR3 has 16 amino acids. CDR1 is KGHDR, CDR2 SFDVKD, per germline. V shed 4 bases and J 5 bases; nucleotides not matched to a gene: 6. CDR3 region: CATSDAGTGGVDTQYF. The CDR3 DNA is TGTGCCACCAGTGACGCAGGGACAGGGGGCGTAGATACGCAGTATTTT.

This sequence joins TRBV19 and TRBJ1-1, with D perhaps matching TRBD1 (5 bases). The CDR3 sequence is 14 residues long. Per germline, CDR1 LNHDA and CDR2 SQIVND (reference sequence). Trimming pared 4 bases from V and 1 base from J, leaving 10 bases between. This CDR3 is CASSKQGQNTEAFF. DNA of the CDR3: TGTGCCAGTAGTAAGCAAGGACAGAACACTGAAGCTTTCTTT.

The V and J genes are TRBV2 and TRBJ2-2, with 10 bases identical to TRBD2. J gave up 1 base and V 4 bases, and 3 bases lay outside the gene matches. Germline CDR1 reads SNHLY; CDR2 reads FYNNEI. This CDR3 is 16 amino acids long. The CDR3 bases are TGTGCCAGCAGTGTGGCTAGCGGGGGGAACACCGGGGAGCTGTTTTTT. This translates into CASSVASGGNTGELFF.

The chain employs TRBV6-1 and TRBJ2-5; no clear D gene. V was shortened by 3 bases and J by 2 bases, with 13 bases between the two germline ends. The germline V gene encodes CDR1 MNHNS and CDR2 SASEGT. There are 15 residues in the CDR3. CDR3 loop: CASSDGLTKQETQYF. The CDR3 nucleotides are TGTGCCAGCAGTGACGGGCTAACTAAACAAGAGACCCAGTACTTC.

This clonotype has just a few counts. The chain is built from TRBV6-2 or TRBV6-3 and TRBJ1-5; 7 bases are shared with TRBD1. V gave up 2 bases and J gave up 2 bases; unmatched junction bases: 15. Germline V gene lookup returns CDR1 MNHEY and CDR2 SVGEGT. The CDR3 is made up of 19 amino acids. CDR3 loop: CASSYPRTGGVGGNQPQHF. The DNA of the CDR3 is TGTGCCAGCAGTTACCCGAGGACAGGCGGCGTTGGTGGCAATCAGCCCCAGCATTTT.

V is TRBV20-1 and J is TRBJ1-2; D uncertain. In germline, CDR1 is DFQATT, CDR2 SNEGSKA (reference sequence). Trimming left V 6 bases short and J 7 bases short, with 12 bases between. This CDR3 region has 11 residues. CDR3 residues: CSAEGPGGYTF. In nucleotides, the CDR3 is TGCAGTGCCGAAGGACCGGGTGGCTACACCTTC.

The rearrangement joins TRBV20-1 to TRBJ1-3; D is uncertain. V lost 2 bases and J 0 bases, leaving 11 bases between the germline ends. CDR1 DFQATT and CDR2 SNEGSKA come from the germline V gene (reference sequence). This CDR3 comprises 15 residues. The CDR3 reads CSARTDGYSGNTIYF. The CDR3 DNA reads TGCAGTGCTAGAACGGACGGATACTCTGGAAACACCATATATTTT.

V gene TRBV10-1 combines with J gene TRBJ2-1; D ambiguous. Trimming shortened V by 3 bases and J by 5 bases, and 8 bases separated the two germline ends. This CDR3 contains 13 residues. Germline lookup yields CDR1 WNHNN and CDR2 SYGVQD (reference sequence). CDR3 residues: CASSERLDNEQFF. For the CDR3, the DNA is TGCGCCAGCAGTGAACGGCTGGACAATGAGCAGTTCTTC.

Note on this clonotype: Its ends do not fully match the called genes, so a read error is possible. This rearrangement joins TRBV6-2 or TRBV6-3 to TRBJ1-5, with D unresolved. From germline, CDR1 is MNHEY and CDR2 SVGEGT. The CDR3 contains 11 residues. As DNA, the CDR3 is TGTGCCAGCAGTTACGATCAACCCCAGCATTTT. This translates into CASSYDQPQHF.

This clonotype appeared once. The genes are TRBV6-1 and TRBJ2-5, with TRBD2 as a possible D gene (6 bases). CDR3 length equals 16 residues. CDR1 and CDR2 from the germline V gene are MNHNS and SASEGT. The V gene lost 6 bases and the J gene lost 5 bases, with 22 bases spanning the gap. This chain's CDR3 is CASSDYRLEGRETQYF. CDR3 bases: TGTGCCAGCAGCGACTATCGATTGGAGGGCAGGGAGACCCAGTACTTC.

The CDR3 reads CASSEGPRPHYEQYF. CDR3 nucleotides: TGTGCCAGCAGTGAAGGTCCTAGACCGCACTACGAGCAGTACTTC. The chain links TRBV6-1 to TRBJ2-7; D gene uncertain. Trimming stripped 1 base from V and 3 bases from J, with 13 bases between. This CDR3 has 15 residues. CDR1 is MNHNS and CDR2 is SASEGT in the germline V gene.

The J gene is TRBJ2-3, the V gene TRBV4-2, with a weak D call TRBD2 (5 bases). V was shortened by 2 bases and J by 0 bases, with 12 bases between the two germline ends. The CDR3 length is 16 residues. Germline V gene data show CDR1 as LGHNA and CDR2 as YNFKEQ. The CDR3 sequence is CASSQRDRTSTDTQYF. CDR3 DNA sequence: TGTGCCAGCAGCCAACGAGACCGGACTAGCACAGATACGCAGTATTTT.

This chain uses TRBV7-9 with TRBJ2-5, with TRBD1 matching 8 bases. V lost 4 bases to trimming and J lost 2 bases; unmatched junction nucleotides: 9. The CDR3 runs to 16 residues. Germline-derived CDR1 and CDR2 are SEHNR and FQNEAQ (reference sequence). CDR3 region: CASSSAGTGVQETQYF. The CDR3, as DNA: TGTGCCAGCAGCTCGGCCGGGACAGGAGTACAAGAGACCCAGTACTTC.

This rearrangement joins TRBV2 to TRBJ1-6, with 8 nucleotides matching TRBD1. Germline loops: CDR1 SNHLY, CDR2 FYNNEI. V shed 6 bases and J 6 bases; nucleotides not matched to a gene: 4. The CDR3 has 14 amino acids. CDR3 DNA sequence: TGTGCCAGCAGGGGGACAGGCCCTAATTCACCCCTCCACTTT. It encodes CASRGTGPNSPLHF. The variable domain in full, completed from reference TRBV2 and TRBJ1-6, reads EPEVTQTPSHQVTQMGQEVILRCVPISNHLYFYWYRQILGQKVEFLVSFYNNEISEKSEIFDDQFSVERPDGSNFTLKIRSTKLEDSAMYFCASRGTGPNSPLHFGNGTRLTVT.

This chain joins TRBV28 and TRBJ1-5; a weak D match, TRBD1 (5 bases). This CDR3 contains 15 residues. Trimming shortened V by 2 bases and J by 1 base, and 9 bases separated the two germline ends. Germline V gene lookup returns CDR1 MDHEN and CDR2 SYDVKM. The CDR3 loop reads CASSLPQGSNQPQHF. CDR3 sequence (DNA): TGTGCCAGCAGTTTACCCCAGGGAAGCAATCAGCCCCAGCATTTT.

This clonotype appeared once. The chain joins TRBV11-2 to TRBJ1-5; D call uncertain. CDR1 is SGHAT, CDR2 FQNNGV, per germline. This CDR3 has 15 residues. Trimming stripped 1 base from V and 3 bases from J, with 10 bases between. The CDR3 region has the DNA TGTGCCAGCAGCTTAGGAAACAGACCCAATCAGCCCCAGCATTTT. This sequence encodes CASSLGNRPNQPQHF.

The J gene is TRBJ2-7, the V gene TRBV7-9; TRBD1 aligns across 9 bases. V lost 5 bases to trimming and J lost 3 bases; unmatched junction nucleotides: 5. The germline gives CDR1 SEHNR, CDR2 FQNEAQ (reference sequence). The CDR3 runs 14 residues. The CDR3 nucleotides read TGTGCCAGCAGCCGACAGGGGGAAGGCTACGAGCAGTACTTC. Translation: CASSRQGEGYEQYF.

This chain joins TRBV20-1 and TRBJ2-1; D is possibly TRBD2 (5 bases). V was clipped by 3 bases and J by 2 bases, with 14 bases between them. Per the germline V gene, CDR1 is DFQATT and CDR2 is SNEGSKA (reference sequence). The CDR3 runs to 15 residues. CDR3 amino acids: CSARGLDGAYNEQFF. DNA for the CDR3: TGCAGTGCTAGGGGCCTGGACGGGGCCTACAATGAGCAGTTCTTC.

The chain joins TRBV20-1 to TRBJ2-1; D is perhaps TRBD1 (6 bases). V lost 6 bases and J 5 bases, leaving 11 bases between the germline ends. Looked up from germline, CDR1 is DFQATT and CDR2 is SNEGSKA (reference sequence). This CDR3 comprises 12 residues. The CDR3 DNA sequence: TGCAGTGCAGACCGACAGGACAATGAGCAGTTCTTC. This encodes CSADRQDNEQFF.